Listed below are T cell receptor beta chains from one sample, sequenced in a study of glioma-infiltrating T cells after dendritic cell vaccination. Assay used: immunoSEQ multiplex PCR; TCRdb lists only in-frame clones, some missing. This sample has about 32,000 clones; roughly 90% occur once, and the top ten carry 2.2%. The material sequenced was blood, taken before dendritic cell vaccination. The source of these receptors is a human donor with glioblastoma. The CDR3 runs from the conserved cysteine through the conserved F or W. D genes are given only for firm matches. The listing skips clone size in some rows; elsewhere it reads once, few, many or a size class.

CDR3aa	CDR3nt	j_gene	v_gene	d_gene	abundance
CASSYTGEQYF	TGTGCCAGCAGCTATACGGGGGAGCAGTACTTC	TRBJ2-7	TRBV7-9	-	-
CASSPTVNNSPLHF	TGTGCCAGCAGCCCGACAGTAAATAATTCCCCCCTCCACTTT	TRBJ1-6	TRBV2	-	-
CASSQGVVLAGNTGELFF	TGTGCCAGCAGCCAAGGGGTGGTCCTAGCGGGGAACACCGGGGAGCTGTTTTTT	TRBJ2-2	TRBV4-2	TRBD2	-
CASSLREGNSPLHF	TGTGCCAGCAGCTTAAGGGAGGGTAATTCACCCCTCCACTTT	TRBJ1-6	TRBV7-9	-	-
CASSRRGGGGKDEQYF	TGTGCCAGCAGCCGAAGGGGTGGCGGGGGAAAAGACGAGCAGTACTTC	TRBJ2-7	TRBV7-8	TRBD2	-
CASNPLGGADSPLHF	TGTGCCAGCAACCCTCTGGGCGGGGCGGATTCACCCCTCCACTTT	TRBJ1-6	TRBV7-8	-	-
CASRTGISNQPQHF	TGTGCCAGCAGAACAGGGATTAGCAATCAGCCCCAGCATTTT	TRBJ1-5	TRBV6-1	-	-
CASGSSGEQYF	TGCGCCAGCGGTAGCTCCGGCGAGCAGTACTTC	TRBJ2-7	TRBV10-1	-	few
CASSLSTGDRSKLFF	TGTGCCAGCAGCTTATCTACAGGGGATAGGTCAAAACTGTTTTTT	TRBJ1-4	TRBV11-2	TRBD1	-
CAWSVQQIYGYTF	TGTGCCTGGAGTGTACAACAGATCTATGGCTACACCTTC	TRBJ1-2	TRBV30	-	-
CASSLDFPSRGVPYEQYF	TGTGCCAGCAGCTTAGACTTCCCCTCACGGGGAGTACCCTACGAGCAGTACTTC	TRBJ2-7	TRBV11-2	-	-
CASSPREAGGRGEQFF	TGTGCCAGTAGTCCCCGTGAAGCGGGGGGGCGGGGTGAGCAGTTCTTC	TRBJ2-1	TRBV19	TRBD2	-
CASSQFRTSGDEQFF	TGTGCCAGCAGCCAATTTCGGACTAGCGGGGATGAGCAGTTCTTC	TRBJ2-1	TRBV4-2	TRBD2	-
CASSQDGEGETQYF	TGTGCCAGCAGCCAAGATGGTGAGGGTGAGACCCAGTACTTC	TRBJ2-5	TRBV14	-	-
CASSPYDIAKNIQYF	TGTGCCAGCAGTCCTTACGACATAGCCAAAAACATTCAGTACTTC	TRBJ2-4	TRBV6-5	-	few
CASSPPGSSYNEQFF	TGTGCCAGCAGTCCCCCGGGGAGCTCCTACAATGAGCAGTTCTTC	TRBJ2-1	TRBV6-6	-	-
CASSYGLPGNEQFF	TGTGCCAGCAGCTACGGACTCCCTGGCAATGAGCAGTTCTTC	TRBJ2-1	TRBV7-2	-	-
CAISESGGLSSYEQYF	TGTGCCATCAGTGAGTCGGGGGGACTTAGCTCCTACGAGCAGTACTTC	TRBJ2-7	TRBV10-3	-	-
CASSSRRLAGVETQYF	TGTGCCAGCAGCTCCCGCAGACTAGCGGGGGTGGAGACCCAGTACTTC	TRBJ2-5	TRBV7-2	TRBD2	-
CASVGTGGTEAFF	TGTGCCAGCGTAGGGACAGGGGGCACTGAAGCTTTCTTT	TRBJ1-1	TRBV25-1	TRBD1	-
CASSLPGVGNGYTF	TGTGCCAGCAGCTTGCCAGGGGTGGGAAATGGCTACACCTTC	TRBJ1-2	TRBV5-5	-	-
CAWSTGSYEQYF	TGTGCCTGGAGCACAGGGTCCTACGAGCAGTACTTC	TRBJ2-7	TRBV30	-	-
CAIRAGTSGVRRDIQYF	TGTGCCATCAGGGCCGGGACTAGCGGGGTGCGGAGGGACATTCAGTACTTC	TRBJ2-4	TRBV10-3	TRBD2	-
CASSKAQGVDGYNEQFF	TGTGCCAGCAGCAAAGCGCAGGGGGTGGATGGGTACAATGAGCAGTTCTTC	TRBJ2-1	TRBV21-1	-	few
CATATGVYSPLHF	TGTGCCACTGCGACGGGAGTGTACTCACCCCTCCACTTT	TRBJ1-6	TRBV6-6	-	few
CASQGGGNTEAFF	TGTGCCAGCCAGGGTGGCGGGAACACTGAAGCTTTCTTT	TRBJ1-1	TRBV13	-	-
CASSLGSGGAQNEQFF	TGCGCCAGCAGCTTGGGTAGCGGGGGGGCTCAGAATGAGCAGTTCTTC	TRBJ2-1	TRBV5-1	TRBD2	-
CASSLYRLAGTRGYEQYF	TGTGCCAGCAGCTTATACCGACTAGCGGGGACTCGAGGCTACGAGCAGTACTTC	TRBJ2-7	TRBV5-6	TRBD2	once
CATSRSPDRGKNYGYTF	TGTGCCACCAGCAGATCCCCGGACAGGGGGAAGAACTATGGCTACACCTTC	TRBJ1-2	TRBV15	TRBD1	-
CASSLATDSYEQYF	TGTGCCAGCAGTCTAGCGACTGACTCCTACGAGCAGTACTTC	TRBJ2-7	TRBV2	-	-
CASRKDSSSPLHF	TGTGCCAGCAGAAAGGACTCGAGTTCACCCCTCCACTTT	TRBJ1-6	TRBV6-5	-	-
CASSSSGLHNEKLFF	TGTGCCAGCAGCTCCTCCGGGTTACATAATGAAAAACTGTTTTTT	TRBJ1-4	TRBV5-8	-	few
CASSSSGNTGELFF	TGTGCCAGCAGCTCCTCAGGGAACACCGGGGAGCTGTTTTTT	TRBJ2-2	TRBV5-4	-	-
CASSPGPGESPLHF	TGCGCCAGCAGCCCCGGGCCCGGGGAGTCACCCCTCCACTTT	TRBJ1-6	TRBV5-1	-	once
CASSERASNTGELFF	TGTGCCAGCAGCGAGAGGGCCTCGAACACCGGGGAGCTGTTTTTT	TRBJ2-2	TRBV11-2	-	-
CASSSGTAGDTEAFF	TGTGCCAGTAGTTCAGGGACAGCCGGGGACACTGAAGCTTTCTTT	TRBJ1-1	TRBV19	TRBD1	-
CASSIGFPYEQYF	TGTGCCAGCAGTATCGGGTTTCCCTACGAGCAGTACTTC	TRBJ2-7	TRBV6-5	-	-
CASSEYRVAGNIQYF	TGTGCCAGCAGTGAATACAGGGTAGCGGGCAACATTCAGTACTTC	TRBJ2-4	TRBV25-1	TRBD2	-